This entry lists 23 T cell receptor beta chains sequenced from one sample in a study of blood T cell repertoires in COVID-19. TCRdb's table, derived via immunoSEQ multiplex PCR, lists solely in-frame clones and lacks some. The sample includes about 26,000 clones, around 60% of them seen just once. The specimen was peripheral blood. These receptors all stem from a man aged 55 to 70 with active or convalescent COVID-19.

The J gene is TRBJ2-5, the V gene TRBV7-6, with TRBD2 matching over 9 bases. Germline CDR1 and CDR2: SGHVS and FNYEAQ. The CDR3 totals 15 residues. V lost 0 bases to trimming and J lost 2 bases; unmatched junction nucleotides: 1. CDR3: CASSLASGGQETQYF. CDR3 in DNA: TGTGCCAGCAGCTTAGCTAGCGGGGGACAAGAGACCCAGTACTTC.

This clone came up a few times. This chain connects TRBV5-3 to TRBJ1-2; D is possibly TRBD1 (6 bases). Being an ORF, TRBV5-3 has a function that is uncertain. CDR3 length: 18 amino acids. Deletions cut 3 bases from V and 8 bases from J, with 29 bases between. This chain's CDR3 is CARSSDPGQSTGSRGYTF. The CDR3 region has the DNA TGTGCCAGAAGCTCTGACCCGGGACAAAGTACTGGGTCGAGGGGCTACACCTTC.

This chain links TRBV5-1 with TRBJ1-1, with D possibly matching TRBD1 (6 bases). This CDR3 spans 14 amino acids. The germline CDR1 and CDR2 sequences are SGHRS and YFSETQ. The V and J ends lost 4 bases and 0 bases respectively, with 10 bases between them. The CDR3 protein is CASSVQGMNTEAFF. CDR3 DNA sequence: TGCGCCAGCAGCGTACAGGGTATGAACACTGAAGCTTTCTTT.

The rearrangement joins TRBV6-1 to TRBJ2-5, with TRBD1 identical over 7 bases. Germline loops: CDR1 MNHNS, CDR2 SASEGT. The length of the CDR3 is 14 residues. With 3 bases clipped from V and 5 bases from J, the junction kept 6 bases outside the gene matches. The DNA for the CDR3 is TGTGCCAGCAGTGAGCGAGACAGGGCCGAGACCCAGTACTTC. This encodes CASSERDRAETQYF.

This clone was counted between two and nine times. Other DNA sequences within the sample encode an identical CDR3. The rearrangement uses TRBV3-1 (or the pseudogene TRBV3-2) and TRBJ2-5, with unresolved D. Germline V gene lookup returns CDR1 LGHDT and CDR2 YNNKEL (reference sequence). V was cut by 4 bases and J by 1 base, with 10 bases left in between. CDR3 length: 14 residues. In DNA, the CDR3 is TGTGCCAGCAGCCCCTGGGCGTCCCAAGAGACCCAGTACTTC. This translates into CASSPWASQETQYF.

In DNA form, the CDR3 reads TGTGCCAGCAGCCCTCTCACGGGGTATAGCACAGATACGCAGTATTTT. As protein: CASSPLTGYSTDTQYF. The rearrangement joins TRBV11-3 to TRBJ2-3; D may be TRBD2 (5 bases). V was trimmed by 5 bases and J by 0 bases, leaving 15 bases between them. Germline CDR1 reads SGHNT; CDR2 reads YENEEA. The CDR3 spans 16 residues.

The V call is TRBV5-1, the J call TRBJ2-6; D is possibly TRBD2 (5 bases). Germline lookup yields CDR1 SGHRS and CDR2 YFSETQ. Deletions cut 4 bases from V and 4 bases from J, with 9 bases between. The CDR3 spans 14 residues. CDR3 coding DNA: TGCGCCAGCAGCCCGACGGGGGGGGCCAACGTCCTGACTTTC. Translated: CASSPTGGANVLTF.

The CDR3 sequence is CAWKSVSGANVLTF. CDR3 DNA sequence: TGTGCCTGGAAGAGCGTCTCTGGGGCCAACGTCCTGACTTTC. This chain links TRBV30 with TRBJ2-6, with D unresolved. Between the trimmed V and J ends, which lost 4 bases and 0 bases, there was a span of 7 bases. Germline lookup yields CDR1 GTSNPN and CDR2 SVGIG (reference sequence). CDR3 length: 14 amino acids.

This clone showed up just a few times. The genes are TRBV6-5 and TRBJ1-1; D ambiguous. The CDR3 has 14 residues. V gave up 1 base and J gave up 1 base, with 7 bases separating them. The germline V gene encodes CDR1 MNHEY and CDR2 SVGAGI. CDR3 region: CASSYYRQNTEAFF. The CDR3 DNA follows: TGTGCCAGCAGTTACTACAGACAGAACACTGAAGCTTTCTTT.

This clone has only a few counts. The chain couples TRBV10-3 to TRBJ2-5; TRBD2 is a possible D gene (5 bases). CDR3 length: 14 residues. V was cut by 6 bases and J by 1 base, with 12 bases left in between. From germline, CDR1 is ENHRY and CDR2 SYGVKD. The CDR3 region is CAIRNPGTQETQYF. The CDR3 coding sequence is TGTGCCATCAGAAATCCGGGAACCCAAGAGACCCAGTACTTC.

The chain uses TRBV29-1 and TRBJ2-2, with D perhaps TRBD2 (6 bases). Trimming removed 6 bases at V and 1 base at J, with 15 bases between. The CDR3 totals 15 residues. In germline, CDR1 is SQVTM, CDR2 ANQGSEA. The DNA for the CDR3 is TGCAGCGTGGGGGGTGGGGCCAGGAACACCGGGGAGCTGTTTTTT. Protein: CSVGGGARNTGELFF.

The V call is TRBV18, the J call TRBJ2-1; D perhaps matches TRBD1 (5 bases). CDR1 is KGHSH, CDR2 LQKENI, per germline. Trimming pared 3 bases from V and 10 bases from J, leaving 10 bases between. The CDR3 is 12 residues long. The CDR3 is CASSPDRGEQFF. Here the CDR3 DNA reads TGTGCCAGCTCACCGGATAGGGGAGAGCAGTTCTTC.

This clone was counted once. The genes are TRBV5-6 and TRBJ1-2, with D hard to call. The CDR3 contains 14 residues. The germline CDR1 and CDR2 sequences are SGHDT and YYEEEE. Deletions cut 0 bases from V and 5 bases from J, with 11 bases between. The CDR3 sequence: CASSLGWAGYGYTF. DNA for the CDR3: TGTGCCAGCAGCTTGGGATGGGCGGGGTATGGCTACACCTTC. The full variable domain, rest sourced from reference TRBV5-6 and TRBJ1-2, is DAGVTQSPTHLIKTRGQQVTLRCSPKSGHDTVSWYQQALGQGPQFIFQYYEEEERQRGNFPDRFSGHQFPNYSSELNVNALLLGDSALYLCASSLGWAGYGYTFGSGTRLTVV.

The gene calls are TRBV29-1 and TRBJ2-7; maybe TRBD1 (6 bases). The germline V gene encodes CDR1 SQVTM and CDR2 ANQGSEA. The CDR3 has 13 amino acids. Trimming cost V 5 bases and J 2 bases, with 13 bases left between them. The CDR3 DNA follows: TGCAGCGTTATCCGGGACAAACCCTACGAGCAGTACTTC. Amino acid sequence: CSVIRDKPYEQYF.

This clone has more than one count but fewer than ten. The chain uses TRBV11-2 and TRBJ2-7, with 11 bases aligning to TRBD2. CDR1 is SGHAT, CDR2 FQNNGV, per germline. Trimming at V came to 5 bases and at J to 0 bases, leaving 12 bases not matched to a gene. The CDR3 extends over 18 amino acids. This CDR3 reads CASSVQPGLAESSYEQYF. The DNA of the CDR3 is TGTGCCAGCAGCGTCCAACCGGGACTAGCGGAGAGCTCCTACGAGCAGTACTTC.

This chain connects TRBV27 to TRBJ2-1; D is possibly TRBD1 (5 bases). Between the trimmed V and J ends, which lost 6 bases and 8 bases, there was a span of 20 bases. The CDR3 length is 15 residues. The germline gives CDR1 MNHEY, CDR2 SMNVEV (reference sequence). This CDR3 reads CASRFMTAVGDEQFF. The CDR3 coding sequence is TGTGCCAGCAGATTTATGACCGCGGTAGGGGATGAGCAGTTCTTC.

The V gene is TRBV6-5, the J gene TRBJ1-2; D is possibly TRBD1 (6 bases). Germline-derived CDR1 and CDR2 are MNHEY and SVGAGI. Trimming left V 2 bases short and J 8 bases short, with 15 bases between. CDR3 length: 14 residues. The CDR3 DNA reads as TGTGCCAGCAGTTACAGGGACCGGCAGGGGGGCTACACCTTC. Translation: CASSYRDRQGGYTF.

This chain uses TRBV30 with TRBJ2-1; TRBD2 aligns across 10 bases. With 4 bases clipped from V and 2 bases from J, the junction kept 5 bases outside the gene matches. CDR1 and CDR2 (germline): GTSNPN, SVGIG (reference sequence). CDR3 length equals 15 residues. The CDR3 reads CAWTTGTSAYNEQFF. CDR3 sequence (DNA): TGTGCCTGGACAACCGGGACTAGCGCCTACAATGAGCAGTTCTTC.

This clone was detected once. The chain couples TRBV28 to TRBJ2-7, with D perhaps matching TRBD1 (6 bases). Germline CDR1 reads MDHEN; CDR2 reads SYDVKM. The CDR3 runs to 14 residues. V lost 0 bases and J 1 base, leaving 7 bases between the germline ends. The CDR3 DNA reads TGTGCCAGCAGTTTATGGGACAGATCCTACGAGCAGTACTTC. It translates to CASSLWDRSYEQYF.

The V and J genes are TRBV14 and TRBJ2-1; a possible D gene is TRBD2 (5 bases). The CDR3 runs 18 residues. V lost 3 bases, J lost 1 base, and 19 bases lay in between. Germline V CDR1 and CDR2: SGHDN, FVKESK. CDR3 bases: TGTGCCAGCAGCCAGAGGACTCCACAATCCCGGTCCTACAATGAGCAGTTCTTC. Encoded protein: CASSQRTPQSRSYNEQFF.

The gene calls are TRBV7-3 and TRBJ2-2; maybe TRBD2 (6 bases). V shed 1 base and J shed 4 bases, with 19 bases lying between them. Germline V gene sequence: CDR1 SGHTA, CDR2 FQGTGA. The CDR3 covers 18 residues. As DNA, the CDR3 is TGTGCCAGCAGCTTAAGGTGGGCTCGACGGGGAGGCACCGGGGAGCTGTTTTTT. Translated, it gives CASSLRWARRGGTGELFF.

The chain couples TRBV30 to TRBJ2-1; 15 bases agree with TRBD2. Per the germline V gene, CDR1 is GTSNPN and CDR2 is SVGIG (reference sequence). V shed 2 bases, J shed 7 bases, and the junction held 9 bases outside the gene matches. This CDR3 is built from 17 residues. The CDR3 DNA sequence: TGTGCCTGGAGTCCTACCGGACTAGCGGGAGGGCGAAATGAGCAGTTCTTC. Its translation: CAWSPTGLAGGRNEQFF.

The gene calls are TRBV15 and TRBJ2-5, with 7 bases fitting TRBD2. CDR1 and CDR2 from the germline V gene are LNHNV and YYDKDF (reference sequence). The junction had 4 bases not matched to a gene; V was cut back by 0 bases and J by 6 bases. The CDR3 loop spans 14 amino acids. CDR3 DNA: TGTGCCACCAGCAGAGATCACAGCGGGAAGACCCAGTACTTC. Encoded protein: CATSRDHSGKTQYF.